The 18 T cell receptor beta chains presented below share a single source sample, sequenced in a study of persistence of HIV-infected CD4 T cells. For these TCRs, the target antigens are not known. The immunoSEQ assay was version 4, run in survey mode. Sequenced by immunoSEQ multiplex PCR; TCRdb stores in-frame clones only, minus some. The sample has about 7,000 clones, around three quarters seen once. Cells were stimulated with CMV-infected fibroblast lysates at 10 ug/mL. Responding CD4+ T cells were sorted by upregulation of both CD40 ligand and CD69. Here the sequenced sample was CD4+ T cells sorted from PBMCs after roughly 18-hour stimulation, taken from a patient who received antiretroviral therapy. Receptor source: an adult woman with HIV who was CMV-seropositive.

The chain joins TRBV19 to TRBJ1-5; D perhaps matches TRBD1 (6 bases). Germline loops: CDR1 LNHDA, CDR2 SQIVND (reference sequence). CDR3 size: 17 residues. The germline V and J ends were trimmed by 3 bases and 0 bases, with 15 bases remaining between them. The CDR3 DNA follows: TGTGCCAGTAGTATGACGGGACAAGCTTATAGCAATCAGCCCCAGCATTTT. Translated: CASSMTGQAYSNQPQHF.

The chain combines TRBV11-3 with TRBJ1-3, with unresolved D. This CDR3 is 14 amino acids long. Trimming stripped 5 bases from V and 3 bases from J, with 11 bases between. The germline V gene encodes CDR1 SGHNT and CDR2 YENEEA. The DNA of the CDR3 is TGTGCCAGCAGCCTGGGAGGGATTGGAAACACCATATATTTT. As protein: CASSLGGIGNTIYF.

This clone has a single count. The rearrangement links TRBV4-1 to TRBJ2-7; tentatively, D is TRBD1 (6 bases). Trimming cost V 0 bases and J 0 bases, with 15 bases left between them. Germline V lookup: CDR1 MGHRA, CDR2 YSYEKL. The CDR3 extends over 17 amino acids. In DNA, the CDR3 is TGCGCCAGCAGCCAAGAAGGGGGTGGGTCTAGCTCCTACGAGCAGTACTTC. Its protein product is CASSQEGGGSSSYEQYF.

The J gene is TRBJ1-1, the V gene TRBV19, with D perhaps matching TRBD1 (6 bases). Germline loops: CDR1 LNHDA, CDR2 SQIVND (reference sequence). V gave up 5 bases and J gave up 4 bases, with 14 bases separating them. This CDR3 has 14 residues. CDR3 DNA sequence: TGTGCCAGTAGTTCCCGGACAGAGGGCACTGAAGCTTTCTTT. Residues: CASSSRTEGTEAFF. Based on the CDR3 plus reference TRBV19 and TRBJ1-1, the full variable domain is DGGITQSPKYLFRKEGQNVTLSCEQNLNHDAMYWYRQDPGQGLRLIYYSQIVNDFQKGDIAEGYSVSREKKESFPLTVTSAQKNPTAFYLCASSSRTEGTEAFFGQGTRLTVV.

The rearrangement links TRBV27 to TRBJ2-7; the D call may be TRBD1 or TRBD2 (5 bases each). CDR3 length: 15 amino acids. Germline V gene lookup returns CDR1 MNHEY and CDR2 SMNVEV (reference sequence). V dropped 2 bases and J dropped 6 bases, with 17 bases sitting between them. CDR3 sequence (DNA): TGTGCCAGCAGTTTAAATCGGGGATGGGGCGGCGAGCAGTACTTC. It translates to CASSLNRGWGGEQYF.

The CDR3 DNA reads TGTGCCAGCAGTATAAACAGGGGGCAAGCTTTCTTT. As protein: CASSINRGQAFF. This chain links TRBV6-5 with TRBJ1-1, with 9 bases fitting TRBD1. This CDR3 spans 12 amino acids. V lost 5 bases and J lost 9; bases outside the gene matches: 4. CDR1 MNHEY and CDR2 SVGAGI come from the germline V gene.

The chain carries TRBV4-3 and TRBJ2-7, with 7 bases aligning to TRBD1. CDR1 and CDR2 (germline): LGHNA, YSLEER. V shed 5 bases, J shed 3 bases, and the junction held 7 bases outside the gene matches. This CDR3 is 14 amino acids long. The CDR3 here is CASSNRQGYYEQYF. The DNA of the CDR3 is TGCGCCAGCAGCAACCGACAGGGATACTACGAGCAGTACTTC.

The CDR3 DNA is TGTGCCTGGAGTGTTAAGTCGGTTGGTATAGCTTTCTTT. It codes for CAWSVKSVGIAFF. The chain is built from TRBV30 and TRBJ1-1; D unclear. Germline assignment: CDR1 GTSNPN and CDR2 SVGIG (reference sequence). CDR3 length: 13 amino acids. V lost 0 bases and J 10 bases, leaving 15 bases between the germline ends.

This clone showed up just a few times. The V call is TRBV18, the J call TRBJ1-2, with D uncertain. V lost 0 bases and J 4 bases, leaving 9 bases between the germline ends. This CDR3 has 14 residues. CDR1 and CDR2 from the germline V gene are KGHSH and LQKENI. This CDR3 is CASSPPEQPYGYTF. CDR3 DNA: TGTGCCAGCTCACCACCCGAACAGCCCTATGGCTACACCTTC. The variable domain in full, with the rest retrieved from reference TRBV18 and TRBJ1-2, is NAGVMQNPRHLVRRRGQEARLRCSPMKGHSHVYWYRQLPEEGLKFMVYLQKENIIDESGMPKERFSAEFPKEGPSILRIQQVVRGDSAAYFCASSPPEQPYGYTFGSGTRLTVV.

This sequence joins TRBV7-2 and TRBJ1-2; TRBD1 agrees at 7 bases. Trimming cost V 0 bases and J 7 bases; bases outside gene matches: 5. Germline-derived CDR1 and CDR2 are SGHTA and FQGNSA. The CDR3 is 14 amino acids. CDR3 sequence reads: CASSLAGQQPGYTF. For the CDR3, the DNA is TGTGCCAGCAGCTTAGCGGGACAGCAACCTGGCTACACCTTC.

The gene calls are TRBV29-1 and TRBJ1-3; D is perhaps TRBD1 (5 bases). The germline V gene encodes CDR1 SQVTM and CDR2 ANQGSEA. CDR3 length: 15 amino acids. With 2 bases removed from V and 0 bases from J, the gap between germline ends came to 11 bases. The CDR3 loop reads CSVERDRNSGNTIYF. Written as DNA, the CDR3 is TGCAGCGTTGAAAGGGACCGAAACTCTGGAAACACCATATATTTT.

The V call is TRBV7-3, the J call TRBJ2-1; no reliable D call. CDR3 length: 13 amino acids. V gave up 5 bases and J gave up 0 bases, with 5 bases separating them. From germline, CDR1 is SGHTA and CDR2 FQGTGA. CDR3 region: CASSPGSYNEQFF. The CDR3 DNA is TGTGCCAGCAGCCCCGGCTCCTACAATGAGCAGTTCTTC.

This chain joins TRBV15 and TRBJ2-2; 12 bases are shared with TRBD2. With V trimmed by 0 bases and J by 2 bases, 4 bases remained unmatched. The CDR3 covers 18 residues. Per the germline V gene, CDR1 is LNHNV and CDR2 is YYDKDF (reference sequence). The CDR3 coding sequence is TGTGCCACCAGCAGAGAACTAGCGGGGGGCACAAACACCGGGGAGCTGTTTTTT. Translation: CATSRELAGGTNTGELFF. Using reference TRBV15 and TRBJ2-2 for the parts outside the CDR3, the full variable domain is DAMVIQNPRYQVTQFGKPVTLSCSQTLNHNVMYWYQQKSSQAPKLLFHYYDKDFNNEADTPDNFQSRRPNTSFCFLDIRSPGLGDTAMYLCATSRELAGGTNTGELFFGEGSRLTVL.

This chain uses TRBV21-1 with TRBJ1-1. TRBV21-1 is described as a pseudogene. The CDR3 runs 17 residues. The CDR3 loop reads CASSKNGCGGTHTEAFF. As DNA, the CDR3 is TGTGCCAGCAGCAAAAACGGGTGTGGGGGTACCCACACTGAAGCTTTCTTT.

A few counts support this clone. This chain connects TRBV7-9 to TRBJ2-7; D not resolved. CDR3 size: 13 residues. With 1 base removed from V and 3 bases from J, the gap between germline ends came to 7 bases. Germline CDR1 SEHNR, CDR2 FQNEAQ (reference sequence). The CDR3 region is CASSLGVSYEQYF. The CDR3 DNA reads TGTGCCAGCAGCTTAGGGGTCAGCTACGAGCAGTACTTC.

The chain recombines TRBV7-3 with TRBJ2-1, with 11 bases aligning to TRBD1. The J segment lost 8 bases and the V segment lost 2 bases, leaving 5 bases of the junction unmatched. The CDR3 covers 15 residues. Germline assignment: CDR1 SGHTA and CDR2 FQGTGA. The CDR3 DNA reads TGTGCCAGCAGCTTATGGGACAGGGGGTTCGATGAGCAGTTCTTC. As protein: CASSLWDRGFDEQFF.

The rearrangement links TRBV3-1 (or the pseudogene TRBV3-2) to TRBJ2-4; TRBD2 is a possible D gene (5 bases). The CDR3 loop spans 12 amino acids. Germline CDR1 is LGHDT and CDR2 is YNNKEL (reference sequence). V lost 0 bases and J 9 bases, leaving 6 bases between the germline ends. The CDR3 DNA follows: TGTGCCAGCAGCCAAGATCGGGGCATTCAGTACTTC. This codes for CASSQDRGIQYF.

For the CDR3, the DNA is TGTGCCAGCAGCTACTCCGGGACAGGGGGCTATGGCTACACCTTC. It yields the protein CASSYSGTGGYGYTF. The J gene is TRBJ1-2, the V gene TRBV7-9; 11 bases align to TRBD1. Germline CDR1 SEHNR, CDR2 FQNEAQ (reference sequence). Trimming took 4 bases from V and 4 from J; bases not matched to a gene: 5. CDR3 length: 15 residues.